These 25 T cell receptor beta chains were sequenced from one sample in a study of T cell responses to AZD1222 COVID-19 vaccine. The method was immunoSEQ multiplex PCR; TCRdb's version includes in-frame clones alone and lacks a portion of them. The data hold around 140,000 clones, with approximately 93% observed a single time. The sequencing used peripheral blood, collected after recovery from COVID-19. These receptors were obtained from an adult who had recovered from COVID-19.

As concerns this clone: Other DNA sequences in the same sample also yield this CDR3. The chain is built from TRBV5-1 and TRBJ2-3; 8 nucleotides agree with TRBD1. The germline V gene has CDR1 SGHRS and CDR2 YFSETQ. The CDR3 is 15 residues long. The J segment lost 1 base and the V segment lost 0 bases, leaving 1 base of the junction unmatched. The CDR3 sequence: CASSLEGQGTDTQYF. The CDR3 coding sequence is TGCGCCAGCAGCTTGGAGGGACAGGGCACAGATACGCAGTATTTT. Using reference TRBV5-1 and TRBJ2-3 for the parts outside the CDR3, the full variable domain is KAGVTQTPRYLIKTRGQQVTLSCSPISGHRSVSWYQQTPGQGLQFLFEYFSETQRNKGNFPGRFSGRQFSNSRSEMNVSTLELGDSALYLCASSLEGQGTDTQYFGPGTRLTVL.

The rearrangement uses TRBV25-1 and TRBJ2-1, with 11 bases matching TRBD2. V shed 3 bases, J shed 8 bases, and the junction held 3 bases outside the gene matches. The CDR3 length is 14 residues. Per the germline V gene, CDR1 is MGHDK and CDR2 is SYGVNS. The CDR3: CASSDTSGSDEQFF. The CDR3 bases are TGTGCCAGCAGTGATACTAGCGGGAGCGATGAGCAGTTCTTC.

The chain combines TRBV18 with TRBJ1-5; D call uncertain. Looked up from germline, CDR1 is KGHSH and CDR2 is LQKENI. Trimming shortened V by 0 bases and J by 7 bases, and 16 bases separated the two germline ends. The CDR3 loop spans 16 amino acids. The CDR3 spells CASSPPKSTGYQPQHF. Here the CDR3 DNA reads TGTGCCAGCTCACCACCTAAGAGTACGGGCTACCAGCCCCAGCATTTT.

The chain is built from TRBV11-2 and TRBJ1-2; D not resolved. V lost 0 bases to trimming and J lost 1 base, with 15 bases between them. CDR3 length equals 17 residues. In germline, CDR1 is SGHAT, CDR2 FQNNGV. The CDR3 DNA is TGTGCCAGCAGCTTAGATTCGTCACGCCGCGATAACTATGGCTACACCTTC. This translates into CASSLDSSRRDNYGYTF.

This clone turned up a few times. The chain links TRBV7-9 to TRBJ1-6; TRBD1 aligns across 9 bases. The CDR3 loop spans 19 amino acids. CDR1 and CDR2 from the germline V gene are SEHNR and FQNEAQ (reference sequence). The trim removed 0 bases at V and 2 bases at J, leaving 8 bases unmatched. The CDR3 sequence is CASSLARQGVTTYNSPLHF. The CDR3 DNA reads as TGTGCCAGCAGCTTAGCGCGACAGGGGGTAACTACCTATAATTCACCCCTCCACTTT.

The chain couples TRBV18 to TRBJ1-6; no clear D. The CDR3 has 12 amino acids. V was cut by 6 bases and J by 8 bases, with 8 bases left in between. Germline CDR1 reads KGHSH; CDR2 reads LQKENI. The chain's CDR3 is CASSLDDSPLHF. The CDR3 DNA reads as TGTGCCAGCTCTCTAGATGATTCACCCCTCCACTTT.

This chain links TRBV29-1 with TRBJ1-4; 7 nucleotides line up with TRBD1. This CDR3 is built from 11 residues. In germline, CDR1 is SQVTM, CDR2 ANQGSEA. Trimming cost V 5 bases and J 7 bases; bases outside gene matches: 1. The CDR3 DNA sequence: TGCAGCGTTAACAGGGGTGAAAAACTGTTTTTT. Protein sequence: CSVNRGEKLFF.

This chain joins TRBV29-1 and TRBJ1-1, with D perhaps TRBD1 (5 bases). Germline V lookup: CDR1 SQVTM, CDR2 ANQGSEA. V lost 4 bases to trimming and J lost 7 bases, with 16 bases between them. This CDR3 has 13 amino acids. The CDR3 DNA sequence: TGCAGCGTTGTGAGACAGCCGAACGGTGAAGCTTTCTTT. Protein sequence: CSVVRQPNGEAFF.

V and J are TRBV10-3 and TRBJ2-7; D not certain. The CDR3 runs 12 residues. Trimming removed 0 bases at V and 5 bases at J, with 5 bases between. Germline values: CDR1 ENHRY, CDR2 SYGVKD. For the CDR3, the DNA is TGTGCCATCAGTGAGTCAGGCGACGAGCAGTACTTC. Its translation: CAISESGDEQYF.

The chain has TRBV5-1 and TRBJ2-7; no clear D. The CDR3 runs to 14 residues. Trimming pared 5 bases from V and 2 bases from J, leaving 14 bases between. Germline V gene data show CDR1 as SGHRS and CDR2 as YFSETQ. The DNA for the CDR3 is TGCGCCAGCAGACTCGGACGGAGCGCCTACGAGCAGTACTTC. Its translation: CASRLGRSAYEQYF.

The chain combines TRBV19 with TRBJ2-3; 12 nucleotides match TRBD2. The CDR3 totals 16 residues. Germline values: CDR1 LNHDA, CDR2 SQIVND (reference sequence). J was trimmed by 4 bases and V by 3 bases; bases with no gene match: 5. The CDR3 DNA is TGTGCCAGTAGTATGCGGACTAGCGGGATCGCAGATACGCAGTATTTT. Translated, it gives CASSMRTSGIADTQYF.

V is TRBV5-1 and J is TRBJ1-1, with 10 positions matching TRBD1. Germline V gene lookup returns CDR1 SGHRS and CDR2 YFSETQ. Losses at the gene ends were 3 bases for V and 4 bases for J; bases not matched to a gene: 3. This CDR3 comprises 14 residues. The CDR3 protein is CASSSGQGRTEAFF. The CDR3 region has the DNA TGCGCCAGCAGCTCGGGACAGGGGCGCACTGAAGCTTTCTTT.

V is TRBV7-9 and J is TRBJ2-3; D unresolved. The CDR3 runs to 17 residues. CDR1 and CDR2 from the germline V gene are SEHNR and FQNEAQ (reference sequence). Trimming pared 1 base from V and 4 bases from J, leaving 18 bases between. DNA for the CDR3: TGTGCCAGCAGCTTAGTCATCCTAGGAAACGCCCCAGATACGCAGTATTTT. Its translation is CASSLVILGNAPDTQYF.

This chain connects TRBV7-3 to TRBJ2-1; TRBD1 is a possible D gene (6 bases). Trimming cost V 4 bases and J 6 bases, with 19 bases left between them. There are 16 residues in the CDR3. Germline V gene lookup returns CDR1 SGHTA and CDR2 FQGTGA. CDR3: CASSSQGSYLSNEQFF. DNA of the CDR3: TGTGCCAGCAGCTCACAGGGCAGCTACCTATCCAATGAGCAGTTCTTC.

The chain combines TRBV5-6 with TRBJ2-2, with TRBD1 matching over 9 bases. The V gene's germline CDR1 is SGHDT and CDR2 YYEEEE. The CDR3 is made up of 16 amino acids. V dropped 2 bases and J dropped 6; count of bases not matched to a gene: 8. CDR3 protein: CASSFPGQGPPGELFF. The DNA for the CDR3 is TGTGCCAGCAGCTTCCCGGGACAGGGTCCCCCCGGGGAGCTGTTTTTT.

The chain couples TRBV2 to TRBJ2-7; D is uncertain. Trimming cost V 3 bases and J 1 base, with 10 bases left between them. CDR1 SNHLY and CDR2 FYNNEI come from the germline V gene. This CDR3 is 14 amino acids long. The CDR3 nucleotides read TGTGCCAGCAGTGACAGCTACTTATCCTACGAGCAGTACTTC. This gives the protein CASSDSYLSYEQYF.

The genes are TRBV5-6 and TRBJ2-1; D ambiguous. Trimming took 1 base from V and 10 from J, leaving 15 bases between them. Germline V gives CDR1 SGHDT, CDR2 YYEEEE. The CDR3 consists of 14 residues. The CDR3 DNA follows: TGTGCCAGCAGCTTGTTGGCAGACCTTTGGGAGCAGTTCTTC. Protein: CASSLLADLWEQFF.

The chain joins TRBV6-5 to TRBJ1-1, with unresolved D. CDR3 length: 14 amino acids. V was clipped by 0 bases and J by 1 base, with 6 bases between them. Per germline, CDR1 MNHEY and CDR2 SVGAGI. In DNA form, the CDR3 reads TGTGCCAGCAGTTACTCGCTAGAGAACACTGAAGCTTTCTTT. This translates into CASSYSLENTEAFF.

This chain connects TRBV19 to TRBJ2-4; D possibly corresponds to TRBD2 (5 bases). Germline V lookup: CDR1 LNHDA, CDR2 SQIVND (reference sequence). The CDR3 covers 15 residues. V dropped 10 bases and J dropped 8 bases, with 24 bases sitting between them. The CDR3: CATLGSALSGDIQYF. CDR3 nucleotide sequence: TGTGCCACCCTGGGTAGCGCCCTGAGTGGGGACATTCAGTACTTC.

The chain carries TRBV5-6 and TRBJ2-7; TRBD2 agrees at 8 bases. From germline, CDR1 is SGHDT and CDR2 YYEEEE. The CDR3 extends over 14 amino acids. Trimming took 5 bases from V and 0 from J; bases not matched to a gene: 4. The CDR3 loop reads CASSRLASSYEQYF. CDR3 nucleotides: TGTGCCAGCAGTAGACTAGCGTCCTCCTACGAGCAGTACTTC.

The CDR3 sequence is CASSFTSGTSGRSSPADTQYF. CDR3 nucleotide sequence: TGTGCCAGCAGCTTCACCTCCGGGACTAGCGGGAGGTCGTCCCCCGCAGATACGCAGTATTTT. This rearrangement joins TRBV7-8 to TRBJ2-3, with 15 bases that match TRBD2. V shed 3 bases and J 4 bases; nucleotides not matched to a gene: 17. CDR3 length: 21 amino acids. Per germline, CDR1 SGHVS and CDR2 FQNEAQ. Supplemented by reference TRBV7-8 and TRBJ2-3, the full variable domain reads GAGVSQSPRYKVAKRGQDVALRCDPISGHVSLFWYQQALGQGPEFLTYFQNEAQLDKSGLPSDRFFAERPEGSVSTLKIQRTQQEDSAVYLCASSFTSGTSGRSSPADTQYFGPGTRLTVL.

V is TRBV19 and J is TRBJ2-3; D possibly corresponds to TRBD1 (6 bases). There are 15 residues in the CDR3. V lost 6 bases and J lost 3, with 16 bases in between. CDR1 is LNHDA and CDR2 is SQIVND in the germline V gene (reference sequence). This CDR3 reads CASSDRPFPTDTQYF. CDR3 in DNA: TGTGCCAGTAGCGACAGGCCATTCCCGACAGATACGCAGTATTTT.

The chain combines TRBV5-1 with TRBJ2-1; 9 nucleotides align to TRBD2. Trimming at V came to 0 bases and at J to 3 bases, leaving 7 bases not matched to a gene. The CDR3 is made up of 17 amino acids. Germline CDR1 reads SGHRS; CDR2 reads YFSETQ. DNA for the CDR3: TGCGCCAGCAGCTTGGACCCGACTAGCGGCAACTACAATGAGCAGTTCTTC. Protein sequence: CASSLDPTSGNYNEQFF.

This chain joins TRBV19 and TRBJ1-1; D is undetermined. CDR3 length equals 13 residues. Looked up from germline, CDR1 is LNHDA and CDR2 is SQIVND (reference sequence). The V and J ends lost 8 bases and 5 bases respectively, with 15 bases between them. Here the CDR3 reads CASWASGETEAFF. In DNA, the CDR3 is TGTGCCAGTTGGGCCAGCGGTGAGACTGAAGCTTTCTTT.

The rearrangement uses TRBV3-1 (or the pseudogene TRBV3-2) and TRBJ2-5; tentatively, D is TRBD1 (5 bases). The germline gives CDR1 LGHDT, CDR2 YNNKEL (reference sequence). CDR3 size: 14 residues. V lost 4 bases, J lost 4 bases, and 13 bases lay in between. The CDR3 DNA is TGTGCCAGCAGCCGGCAGGGTCAAGGAGAGACCCAGTACTTC. Encoded protein: CASSRQGQGETQYF.